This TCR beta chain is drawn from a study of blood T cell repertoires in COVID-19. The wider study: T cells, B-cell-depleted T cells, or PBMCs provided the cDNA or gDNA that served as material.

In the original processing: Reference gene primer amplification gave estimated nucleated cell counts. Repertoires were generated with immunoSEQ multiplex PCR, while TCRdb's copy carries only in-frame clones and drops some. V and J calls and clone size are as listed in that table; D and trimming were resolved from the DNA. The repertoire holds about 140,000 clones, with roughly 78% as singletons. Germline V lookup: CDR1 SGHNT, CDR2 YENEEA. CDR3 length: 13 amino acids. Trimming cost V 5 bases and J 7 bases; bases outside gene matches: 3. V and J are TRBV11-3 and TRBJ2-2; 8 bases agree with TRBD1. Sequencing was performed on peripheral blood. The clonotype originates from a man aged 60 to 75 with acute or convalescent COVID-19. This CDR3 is CASSMTGDGELFF. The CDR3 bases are TGTGCCAGCAGCATGACAGGGGACGGGGAGCTGTTTTTT.